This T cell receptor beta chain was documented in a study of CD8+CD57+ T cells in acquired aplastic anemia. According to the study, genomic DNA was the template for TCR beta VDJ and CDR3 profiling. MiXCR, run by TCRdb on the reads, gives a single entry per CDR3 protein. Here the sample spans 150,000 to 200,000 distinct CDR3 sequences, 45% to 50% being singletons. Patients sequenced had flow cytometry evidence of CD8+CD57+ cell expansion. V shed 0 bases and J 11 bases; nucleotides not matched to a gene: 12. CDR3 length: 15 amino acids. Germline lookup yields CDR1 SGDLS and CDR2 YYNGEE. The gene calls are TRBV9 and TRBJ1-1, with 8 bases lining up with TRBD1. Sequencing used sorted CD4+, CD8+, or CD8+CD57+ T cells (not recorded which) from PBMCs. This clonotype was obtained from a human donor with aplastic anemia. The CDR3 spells CASSVDGQGKLRAFF. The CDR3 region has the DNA TGTGCCAGCAGCGTAGATGGACAGGGAAAGCTGCGGGCTTTCTTT. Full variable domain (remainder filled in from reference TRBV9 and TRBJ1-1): DSGVTQTPKHLITATGQRVTLRCSPRSGDLSVYWYQQSLDQGLQFLIQYYNGEERAKGNILERFSAQQFPDLHSELNLSSLELGDSALYFCASSVDGQGKLRAFFGQGTRLTVV.